This T cell receptor (beta chain) was documented in a study of a mutant IDH1 vaccine in newly diagnosed glioma. The overall study: Across weeks 1, 3, 5, 7, 11, 15, 19 and 23, patients received a vaccination each time, eight in all. Those enrolled had earlier been treated with radiotherapy, temozolomide, or both, mostly both.

For this clone: Its antigen remains unknown.

Assay used: immunoSEQ multiplex PCR; TCRdb lists only in-frame clones, some missing. The sample has approximately 70,000 clones, under 90% seen once. Time point reported: week 23, last vaccination. In the vaccine, a single dose held 300 ug of the mutant IDH1 20-mer peptide, along with topical imiquimod. From germline, CDR1 is SGHTA and CDR2 FQGNSA. J gave up 6 bases and V 5 bases, and 8 bases lay outside the gene matches. The CDR3 sequence is 14 residues long. The chain employs TRBV7-2 and TRBJ1-1, with 8 bases matching TRBD1. Sequencing used PBMCs, obtained from a glioma patient whose treatment included an IDH1 peptide vaccine. This receptor was identified in a man younger than 35 with glioma. The CDR3 nucleotides read TGTGCCAGCAGCCAAGGACAGGGTGGGCCTGAAGCTTTCTTT. It translates to CASSQGQGGPEAFF.